This TCR beta chain was retrieved from a study of Tregs in tolerant kidney transplant recipients (dated by TCRdb to about 2019). Regarding the study in general: The transplants used related donors along with nonmyeloablative bone marrow transplantation, and in the human trials mixed chimerism was transient. Before combined kidney and bone marrow transplantation, this study identified donor-specific regulatory T cells using TCRbeta sequencing and then followed those same cells after transplant. Overall results and qualifications from the work: PCR primers changed over time for some patients, so nucleotide-level comparison across those patients' samples was not possible. Expanding Tregs with activated donor B cells appeared to identify the most biologically relevant and donor-specific TCRbeta repertoire. In tolerant patients, donor-specific Tregs expanded more than Tregs overall, which suggests antigen-driven rather than nonspecific expansion. Because only a small number of patients were included, the study had limitations, and the results will need to be validated in larger populations as well as under other immunosuppression protocols. Biological reproducibility was not examined directly, but technical replication error appeared to be minimal.

The time point label here, explained by the study, means: blood sample drawn before combined kidney and bone marrow transplant. Unstimulated Tregs (CD4+CD25+CD127-), CD4+ non-Tregs (CD4+CD25-), CD4 and CD8 cells were FACS-sorted from thawed PBMCs. Patients were several combined kidney and bone marrow transplant recipients from the ITN036ST trial, and only these trial subjects had samples available. Healthy control blood was processed to PBMCs with a Ficoll density gradient and then cryopreserved, whereas patient PBMCs were collected both before and after transplant. This clone was recorded once. The antigen it binds to is not known. No much larger clone exists at a distance of one base, and base qualities are not known. For TCRbeta CDR3 sequencing, genomic DNA from the sorted cells was extracted using the QIAGEN DNeasy Blood and Tissue Kit. High-throughput TCRbeta CDR3 sequencing, including PCR amplification with bias correction and internal controls, was performed commercially through immunoSEQ. The published analysis was carried out like this. A unique productive TCRbeta sequence was defined by the CDR3 nucleotide sequence when primers matched, and otherwise by the CDR3 amino acid sequence together with the Vbeta and Jbeta genes. To correct for sorting error, sequences found in more than one sorted population at a frequency ratio of 2:1 or less were discarded, and the remaining shared sequences were assigned to the population with the higher frequency. A sequence was defined as donor-reactive if the sequence was expanded at least 5-fold in CFSE-low cells compared with unstimulated cells and had a frequency of at least 0.01% in CFSE-low cells. Repertoire divergence was quantified by Jensen-Shannon divergence using the top 100 TCRbeta sequences ranked by frequency. For samples with multiple sequencing runs, sorting error was corrected separately for each run before the runs were pooled. In TCRdb, the immuneACCESS table is reduced to in-frame sequences with V and J assigned. These tables do not hold every clone; where another copy was compared, an unresolved V gene accounts for under half, and the others remain unexplained. The V and J calls and clone size were taken over from that table, and D and trimming were inferred from the DNA. This sample comprises about 83,000 clones, 98% of them detected only once. The top ten constitute around 0.6% of the sample.

Unmatched junction bases come to 20, with V trimmed by 4 bases and J by 0 bases. The CDR3 contains 21 residues, cysteine and phenylalanine counted. This entry keeps only the CDR3 DNA: 63 bases, framed from base 1. Reading the germline V gene (reference sequence) gives CDR1 MNHEY and CDR2 SMNVEV. The rearrangement combines TRBV27 with TRBJ2-7; 11 of the junction bases match TRBD2. The source of this sequence is a human donor who received a combined kidney and bone marrow transplant. Sequencing used CD4+ T cells from blood, obtained before the transplant. The CDR3 region reads CASSCTSGSIMWWTPSYEQYF. The nucleotide sequence reads as follows: TGTGCCAGCAGTTGTACTAGCGGGAGTATAATGTGGTGGACTCCCTCCTACGAGCAGTACTTC.